This entry concerns a single T cell receptor (beta chain). All donors were healthy HIV-negative adults lacking recent acute infections or vaccinations. The data originate from a study of shared clonotypes between healthy human individuals. The V and J ends lost 3 bases and 4 bases respectively, with 9 bases between them. The CDR3 consists of 13 residues. Germline loops: CDR1 MNHNS, CDR2 SASEGT. Sequencing used immunoSEQ multiplex PCR; TCRdb keeps in-frame clones, though not all of them. This sample has just over 2,000,000 clones, with over 85% found just once. What was sequenced was naive CD4+ T cells sorted from blood. The subset: CD45RA+ positively selected. The chain recombines TRBV6-1 with TRBJ1-2, with D hard to call. The sequence was obtained from a man in his late teens or twenties in good health. CDR3 sequence (DNA): TGTGCCAGCAGTGAGGGGTGGTCCTATGGCTACACCTTC. It specifies CASSEGWSYGYTF.